This T cell receptor beta chain was recovered during a study of OX40 agonist ivuxolimab in advanced cancers. Overall study results and limits: Antigen specificity remained undetermined for the expanded peripheral T cells.

The assay was immunoSEQ multiplex PCR, and TCRdb's table has in-frame clones only and misses some. The table shows around 54,000 clones, with roughly 90% occurring only once. Germline assignment: CDR1 WSHSY and CDR2 SAAADI. The V end was cut by 4 bases, the J end by 5 bases, with 8 bases between. This CDR3 has 12 residues. As concerns this clone: As yet, its antigen is unknown.

The rearrangement uses TRBV10-2 and TRBJ1-1; D is undetermined. This clonotype was obtained from an adult with an advanced solid tumor such as melanoma, head and neck, liver or kidney cancer. This specimen was CD4+ or CD8+ T cells sorted from blood, taken in a trial of the OX40 agonist ivuxolimab. CDR3 nucleotides: TGCGCCAGCAGTGTAAAGTCAACTGAAGCTTTCTTT. Translating it yields CASSVKSTEAFF.